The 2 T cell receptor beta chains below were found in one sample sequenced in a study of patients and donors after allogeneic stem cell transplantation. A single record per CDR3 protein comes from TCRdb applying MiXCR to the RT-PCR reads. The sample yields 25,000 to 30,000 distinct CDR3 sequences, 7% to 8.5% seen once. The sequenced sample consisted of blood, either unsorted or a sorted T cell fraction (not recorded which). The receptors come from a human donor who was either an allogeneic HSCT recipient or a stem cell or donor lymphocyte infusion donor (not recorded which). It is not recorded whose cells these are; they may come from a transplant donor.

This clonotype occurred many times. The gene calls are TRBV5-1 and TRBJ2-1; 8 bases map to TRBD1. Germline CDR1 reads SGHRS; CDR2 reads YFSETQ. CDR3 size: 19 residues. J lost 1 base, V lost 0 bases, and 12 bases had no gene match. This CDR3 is CASSLVAAGGTGSYNEQFF. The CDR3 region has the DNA TGCGCCAGCAGCTTGGTTGCGGCAGGGGGCACGGGATCCTACAATGAGCAGTTCTTC.

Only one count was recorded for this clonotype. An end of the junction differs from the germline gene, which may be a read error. The CDR3 spells CASSQEGGRRFNERYF. CDR3 coding DNA: TGTGCCAGCAGCCAGGAGGGCGGGAGAAGATTCAACGAGCGGTACTTC. The V gene is TRBV4-2, the J gene TRBJ2-7, with 7 bases fitting TRBD2. The CDR3 has 16 residues. Germline assignment: CDR1 LGHNA and CDR2 YNFKEQ.